This TCR beta chain was profiled in a study of blood T cell repertoires in COVID-19. Study details: In each case, the material was cDNA or gDNA derived from T cells, B-cell-depleted T cells, or PBMCs.

Per the original methods: For nucleated cells, counts were estimated from reference gene primer amplification. Repertoires were generated with immunoSEQ multiplex PCR, while TCRdb's copy carries only in-frame clones and drops some. Clone size and V and J calls were adopted from that table, with D and trimming inferred from the DNA. The table has roughly 280,000 clones, approximately 86% seen once; the top ten hold about 2.2%. Input material: peripheral blood. The sequence came from a woman in her fifties or sixties who had recovered from COVID-19.

CDR3 sequence: CAARDRVENIQYF. The CDR3 DNA reads as TGTGCCGCCCGGGACAGGGTGGAAAACATTCAGTACTTC. The V gene is TRBV28, the J gene TRBJ2-4, with 9 bases lining up with TRBD1. After removal of 11 bases from V and 5 bases from J, the junction contained 7 bases not matched to a gene. The CDR3 sequence is 13 residues long. Germline V lookup: CDR1 MDHEN, CDR2 SYDVKM.